The 8 T cell receptor beta chains in this list originate from one sample, sequenced in a study of cytotoxic CD8 clonotypes in ibrutinib-treated CLL. Only in-frame clones appear in the TCRdb table, and some are missing; sequencing was by immunoSEQ multiplex PCR. The table has 330,000 or so clones, around 66% seen once; the top ten hold roughly 6.8%. Sequencing was performed on PBMCs, taken after 36 months of ibrutinib treatment. The origin of the receptors is a human donor with chronic lymphocytic leukemia.

The chain links TRBV10-3 to TRBJ2-5; 9 bases line up with TRBD1. The ends lost 10 bases at V and 5 bases at J; junction bases unmatched: 8. This CDR3 contains 13 residues. In germline, CDR1 is ENHRY, CDR2 SYGVKD. CDR3 in amino acids: CASQTGGSETQYF. Here the CDR3 DNA reads TGTGCCAGCCAAACAGGGGGCAGTGAGACCCAGTACTTC.

This chain joins TRBV23-1 and TRBJ2-3; no reliable D call. TRBV23-1 is an ORF, and what it does is uncertain. The CDR3 consists of 18 residues. The V gene lost 1 base and the J gene lost 4 bases, with 21 bases spanning the gap. CDR3: CASSQLGNSGSVADTQYF. In DNA form, the CDR3 reads TGCGCCAGCAGTCAATTGGGTAATAGTGGCAGCGTAGCAGATACGCAGTATTTT.

The gene calls are TRBV4-3 and TRBJ2-2; D is possibly TRBD1 (6 bases). Germline values: CDR1 LGHNA, CDR2 YSLEER. Deletions cut 0 bases from V and 4 bases from J, with 9 bases between. The CDR3 has 15 residues. The CDR3 DNA reads TGCGCCAGCAGCCAAGACAGGGGTATCACCGGGGAGCTGTTTTTT. This translates into CASSQDRGITGELFF.

This clone was picked up one time. This chain links TRBV6-5 with TRBJ1-2; D is possibly TRBD1 (5 bases). The CDR3 loop spans 16 amino acids. Deletions cut 0 bases from V and 5 bases from J, with 16 bases between. The V gene's germline CDR1 is MNHEY and CDR2 SVGAGI. The CDR3, as DNA: TGTGCCAGCAGTTACTCCCCGGGGGGGTTTCTTTATGGCTACACCTTC. Encoded protein: CASSYSPGGFLYGYTF.

This clone showed up just once. This sequence joins TRBV9 and TRBJ1-2; TRBD1 might be the D (5 bases). The germline V gene has CDR1 SGDLS and CDR2 YYNGEE. The CDR3 contains 11 residues. Trimming pared 4 bases from V and 6 bases from J, leaving 7 bases between. CDR3 residues: CASSRGHGYTF. DNA of the CDR3: TGTGCCAGCAGCAGGGGTCATGGCTACACCTTC.

V is TRBV7-9 and J is TRBJ2-1, with D perhaps matching TRBD1 (6 bases). The CDR3 extends over 13 amino acids. Germline V CDR1 and CDR2: SEHNR, FQNEAQ (reference sequence). Between the trimmed V and J ends, which lost 4 bases and 9 bases, there was a span of 13 bases. In nucleotides, the CDR3 is TGTGCCAGCAGCTCGCTAGGGGGAAGTGAGCAGTTCTTC. As protein: CASSSLGGSEQFF.

The count of this clone is one. The chain uses TRBV2 and TRBJ1-2; TRBD1 aligns across 9 bases. Germline assignment: CDR1 SNHLY and CDR2 FYNNEI. The CDR3 is made up of 12 amino acids. With 6 bases clipped from V and 7 bases from J, the junction kept 3 bases outside the gene matches. The CDR3 here is CASRQGAIGYTF. In nucleotides, the CDR3 is TGTGCCAGCAGACAGGGGGCTATTGGCTACACCTTC.

The genes are TRBV28 and TRBJ2-2; D uncertain. Germline V gene data show CDR1 as MDHEN and CDR2 as SYDVKM. V lost 2 bases to trimming and J lost 4 bases, with 14 bases between them. The CDR3 runs to 16 residues. This CDR3 is CASSLIRGAPTGELFF. The CDR3 nucleotides are TGTGCCAGCAGTTTAATCCGTGGCGCCCCCACCGGGGAGCTGTTTTTT.